This T cell receptor beta chain was obtained from a study of cytomegalovirus exposure and HLA in healthy donors. Study-wide results and caveats: A cluster of highly shared sequence variants was likely a sequencing artifact.

In the case of this clone: Its antigen is still unknown.

60 Vbeta and 13 Jbeta primers were used in PCR. Profiled with immunoSEQ multiplex PCR; TCRdb holds only in-frame clones, not every one. The sample has about 130,000 clones; about 77% are singletons. This CDR3 is 14 amino acids long. Unmatched junction bases numbered 5, after V lost 4 bases and J lost 7 bases. Germline loops: CDR1 MGHRA, CDR2 YSYEKL. This TCR was sampled from a woman aged 40 to 50 in good health and CMV-seronegative. Source material: PBMCs. V is TRBV4-1 and J is TRBJ1-5, with 9 bases lining up with TRBD1. Written as DNA, the CDR3 is TGCGCCAGCAGCCTCGGACAGGGGCCCCAGCCCCAGCATTTT. Translating gives CASSLGQGPQPQHF.